This T cell receptor beta chain was retrieved from a study of cytomegalovirus exposure and HLA in healthy donors. Assay: immunoSEQ multiplex PCR; the TCRdb copy retains only in-frame clones and omits some. The sample carries 90,000 to 100,000 clones, approximately 93% recorded once. Study-level points and caveats: Cytomegalovirus status was reportedly diagnosed by the classifier with high sensitivity and specificity. Investigators reported 164 TCR beta chains as tied to cytomegalovirus. In the 95 to 150 validation repertoires, a later analysis found that first-cohort TCR clusters tended to co-occur. Three chains tied to CMV proved CMV antigen-specific in vitro.

In germline, CDR1 is LNHDA, CDR2 SQIVND (reference sequence). The CDR3 consists of 15 residues. The V and J ends lost 6 bases and 5 bases respectively, with 16 bases between them. To note about this clone: What it recognizes is unknown.

The chain is built from TRBV19 and TRBJ2-2, with TRBD1 as a possible D gene (5 bases). The sample was PBMCs. The sequence was collected from a woman between 25 and 40 years old in good health and CMV-seropositive. In DNA, the CDR3 is TGTGCCAGTAGGTCAGGGATCCTCAGTACCGGGGAGCTGTTTTTT. It specifies CASRSGILSTGELFF.